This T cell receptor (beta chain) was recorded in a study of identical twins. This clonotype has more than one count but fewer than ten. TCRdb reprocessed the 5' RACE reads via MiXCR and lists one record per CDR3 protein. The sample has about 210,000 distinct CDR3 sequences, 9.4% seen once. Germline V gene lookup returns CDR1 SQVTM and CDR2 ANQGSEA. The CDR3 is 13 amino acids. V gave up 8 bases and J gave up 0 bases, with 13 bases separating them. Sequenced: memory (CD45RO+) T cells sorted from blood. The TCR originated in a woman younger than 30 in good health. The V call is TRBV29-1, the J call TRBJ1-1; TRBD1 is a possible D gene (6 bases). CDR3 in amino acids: CSTRGHLNTEAFF. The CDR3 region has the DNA TGCAGCACGCGGGGACATTTGAACACTGAAGCTTTCTTT.